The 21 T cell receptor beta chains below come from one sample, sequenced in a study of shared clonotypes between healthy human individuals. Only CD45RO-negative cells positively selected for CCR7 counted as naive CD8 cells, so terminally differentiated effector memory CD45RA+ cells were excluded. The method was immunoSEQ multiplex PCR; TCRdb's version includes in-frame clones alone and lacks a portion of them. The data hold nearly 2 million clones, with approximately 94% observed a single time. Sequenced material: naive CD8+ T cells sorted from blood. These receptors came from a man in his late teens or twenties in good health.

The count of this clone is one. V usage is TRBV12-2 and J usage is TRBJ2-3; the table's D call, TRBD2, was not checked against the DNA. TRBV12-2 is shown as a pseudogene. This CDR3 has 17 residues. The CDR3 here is CASRFTSGRPNTDTQYF. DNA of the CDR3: TGTGCAAGTCGCTTTACTAGCGGGAGACCGAACACAGATACGCAGTATTTT.

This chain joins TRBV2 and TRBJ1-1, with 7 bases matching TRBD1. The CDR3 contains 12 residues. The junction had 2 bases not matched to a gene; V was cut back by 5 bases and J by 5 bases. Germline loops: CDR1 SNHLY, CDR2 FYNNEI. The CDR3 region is CASSRTGTEAFF. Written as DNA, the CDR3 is TGTGCCAGCAGTCGGACAGGAACTGAAGCTTTCTTT.

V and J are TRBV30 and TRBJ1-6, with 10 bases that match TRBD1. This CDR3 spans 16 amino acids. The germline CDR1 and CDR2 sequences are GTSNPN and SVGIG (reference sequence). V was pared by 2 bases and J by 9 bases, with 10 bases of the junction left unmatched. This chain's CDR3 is CAWSHTGQGEGSPLHF. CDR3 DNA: TGTGCCTGGAGTCATACAGGACAGGGGGAAGGTTCACCCCTCCACTTT.

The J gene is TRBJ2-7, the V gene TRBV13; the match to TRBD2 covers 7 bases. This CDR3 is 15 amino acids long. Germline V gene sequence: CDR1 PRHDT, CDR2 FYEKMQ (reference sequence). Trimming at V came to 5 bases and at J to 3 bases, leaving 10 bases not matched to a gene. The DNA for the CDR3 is TGTGCCAGCAGCCGAAGGGGAGGGGCCCTCTACGAGCAGTACTTC. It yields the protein CASSRRGGALYEQYF.

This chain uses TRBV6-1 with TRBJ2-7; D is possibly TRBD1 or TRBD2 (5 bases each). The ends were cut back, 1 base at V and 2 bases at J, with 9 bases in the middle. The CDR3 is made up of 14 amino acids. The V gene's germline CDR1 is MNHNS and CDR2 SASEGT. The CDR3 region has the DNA TGTGCCAGCAGTGAAGGGGGACCCCCCTACGAGCAGTACTTC. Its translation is CASSEGGPPYEQYF.

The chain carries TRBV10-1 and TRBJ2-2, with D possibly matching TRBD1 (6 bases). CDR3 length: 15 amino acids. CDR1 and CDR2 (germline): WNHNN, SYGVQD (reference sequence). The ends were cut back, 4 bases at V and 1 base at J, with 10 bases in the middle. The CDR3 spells CASSGTELNTGELFF. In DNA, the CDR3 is TGCGCCAGCAGTGGGACAGAGCTGAACACCGGGGAGCTGTTTTTT.

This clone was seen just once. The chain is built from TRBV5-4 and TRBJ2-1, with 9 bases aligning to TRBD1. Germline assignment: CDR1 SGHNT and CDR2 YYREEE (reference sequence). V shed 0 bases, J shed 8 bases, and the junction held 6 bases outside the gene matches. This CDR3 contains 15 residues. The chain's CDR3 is CASSLENRGPDEQFF. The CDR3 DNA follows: TGTGCCAGCAGCTTGGAGAACAGGGGGCCGGATGAGCAGTTCTTC.

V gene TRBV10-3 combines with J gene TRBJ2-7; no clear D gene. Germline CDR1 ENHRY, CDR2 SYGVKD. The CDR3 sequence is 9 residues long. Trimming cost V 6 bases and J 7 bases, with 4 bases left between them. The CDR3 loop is CAIRGEQYF. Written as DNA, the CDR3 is TGTGCCATCAGGGGGGAGCAGTACTTC.

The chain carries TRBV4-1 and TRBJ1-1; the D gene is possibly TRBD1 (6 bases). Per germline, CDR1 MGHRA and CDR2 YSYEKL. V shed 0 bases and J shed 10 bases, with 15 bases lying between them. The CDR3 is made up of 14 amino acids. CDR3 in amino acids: CASSQDPGAVGAFF. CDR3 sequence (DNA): TGCGCCAGCAGCCAAGATCCAGGGGCGGTTGGAGCTTTCTTT.

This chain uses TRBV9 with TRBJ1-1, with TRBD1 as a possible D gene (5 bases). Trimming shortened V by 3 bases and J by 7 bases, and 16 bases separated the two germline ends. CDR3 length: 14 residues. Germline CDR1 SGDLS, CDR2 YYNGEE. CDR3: CASSEGGGTLEAFF. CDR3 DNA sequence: TGTGCCAGCAGCGAGGGAGGAGGGACCCTTGAAGCTTTCTTT.

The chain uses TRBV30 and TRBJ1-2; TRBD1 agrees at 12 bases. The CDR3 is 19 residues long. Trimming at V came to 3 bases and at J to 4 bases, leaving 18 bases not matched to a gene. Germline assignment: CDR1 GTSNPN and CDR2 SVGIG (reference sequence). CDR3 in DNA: TGTGCCTGGAGCCCCTGGCCACCGGGACAGGGGGCGCTCTCCTATGGCTACACCTTC. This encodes CAWSPWPPGQGALSYGYTF.

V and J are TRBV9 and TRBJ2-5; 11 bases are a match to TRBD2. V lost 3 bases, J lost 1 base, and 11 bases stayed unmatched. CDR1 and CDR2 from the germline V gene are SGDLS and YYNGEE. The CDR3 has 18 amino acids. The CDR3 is CASSGDLSSGGPQETQYF. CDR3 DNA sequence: TGTGCCAGCAGCGGAGATTTATCTAGCGGGGGGCCCCAAGAGACCCAGTACTTC. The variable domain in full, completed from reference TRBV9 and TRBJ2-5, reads DSGVTQTPKHLITATGQRVTLRCSPRSGDLSVYWYQQSLDQGLQFLIQYYNGEERAKGNILERFSAQQFPDLHSELNLSSLELGDSALYFCASSGDLSSGGPQETQYFGPGTRLLVL.

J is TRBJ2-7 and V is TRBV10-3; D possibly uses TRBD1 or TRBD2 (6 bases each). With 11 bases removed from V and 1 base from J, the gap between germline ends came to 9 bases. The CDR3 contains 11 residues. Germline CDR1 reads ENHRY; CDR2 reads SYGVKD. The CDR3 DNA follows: TGTGCCGGCGGGACATCCTACGAGCAGTACTTC. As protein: CAGGTSYEQYF.

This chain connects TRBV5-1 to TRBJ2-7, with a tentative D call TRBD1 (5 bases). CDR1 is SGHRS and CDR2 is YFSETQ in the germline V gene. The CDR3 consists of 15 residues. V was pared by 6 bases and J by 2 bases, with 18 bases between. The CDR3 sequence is CASTYIPQGTYEQYF. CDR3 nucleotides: TGCGCCAGCACCTATATCCCGCAGGGTACCTACGAGCAGTACTTC.

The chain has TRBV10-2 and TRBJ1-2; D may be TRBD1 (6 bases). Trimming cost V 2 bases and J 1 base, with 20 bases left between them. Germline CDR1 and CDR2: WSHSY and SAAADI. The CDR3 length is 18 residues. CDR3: CASSEPNTETGDNYGYTF. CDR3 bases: TGCGCCAGCAGTGAGCCCAACACGGAGACAGGCGATAACTATGGCTACACCTTC.

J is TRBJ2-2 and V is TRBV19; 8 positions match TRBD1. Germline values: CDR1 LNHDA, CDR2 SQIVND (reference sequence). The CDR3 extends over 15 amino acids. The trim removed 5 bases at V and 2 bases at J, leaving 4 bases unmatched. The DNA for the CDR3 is TGTGCCAGTAGTGAAGACAGGGGCAACACCGGGGAGCTGTTTTTT. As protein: CASSEDRGNTGELFF.

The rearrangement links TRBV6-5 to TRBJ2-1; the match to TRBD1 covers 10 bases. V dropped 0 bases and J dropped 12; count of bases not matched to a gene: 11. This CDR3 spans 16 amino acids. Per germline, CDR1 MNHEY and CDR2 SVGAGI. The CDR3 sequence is CASSYSTGGITFGQFF. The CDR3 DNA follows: TGTGCCAGCAGTTACTCGACAGGGGGCATTACATTCGGGCAGTTCTTC.

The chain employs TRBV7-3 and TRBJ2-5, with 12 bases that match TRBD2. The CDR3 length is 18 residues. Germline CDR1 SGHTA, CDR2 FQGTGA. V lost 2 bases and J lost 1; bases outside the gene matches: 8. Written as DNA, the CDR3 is TGTGCCAGCAGCTTAGGCACTAGCGGGGGGAACCGCCAAGAGACCCAGTACTTC. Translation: CASSLGTSGGNRQETQYF.

CDR3 DNA: TGTGCCAGCAGCTTAGCCCTGACAGGGCCCTACAATGAGCAGTTCTTC. The encoded protein is CASSLALTGPYNEQFF. The chain combines TRBV11-2 with TRBJ2-1, with 7 bases that match TRBD1. Germline V gives CDR1 SGHAT, CDR2 FQNNGV. This CDR3 region has 16 residues. J gave up 2 bases and V 1 base, and 5 bases lay outside the gene matches.

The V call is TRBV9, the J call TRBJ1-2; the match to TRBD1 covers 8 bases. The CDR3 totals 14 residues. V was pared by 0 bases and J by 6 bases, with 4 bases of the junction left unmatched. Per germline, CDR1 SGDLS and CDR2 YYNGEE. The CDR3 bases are TGTGCCAGCAGCGTAGGACAGGGGTTAAATGGCTACACCTTC. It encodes CASSVGQGLNGYTF.

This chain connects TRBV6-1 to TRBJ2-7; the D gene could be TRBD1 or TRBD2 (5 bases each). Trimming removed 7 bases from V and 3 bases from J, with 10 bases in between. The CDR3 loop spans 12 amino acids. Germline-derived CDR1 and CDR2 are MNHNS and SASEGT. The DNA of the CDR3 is TGTGCCAGCATGGGACCAAACTACGAGCAGTACTTC. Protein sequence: CASMGPNYEQYF.